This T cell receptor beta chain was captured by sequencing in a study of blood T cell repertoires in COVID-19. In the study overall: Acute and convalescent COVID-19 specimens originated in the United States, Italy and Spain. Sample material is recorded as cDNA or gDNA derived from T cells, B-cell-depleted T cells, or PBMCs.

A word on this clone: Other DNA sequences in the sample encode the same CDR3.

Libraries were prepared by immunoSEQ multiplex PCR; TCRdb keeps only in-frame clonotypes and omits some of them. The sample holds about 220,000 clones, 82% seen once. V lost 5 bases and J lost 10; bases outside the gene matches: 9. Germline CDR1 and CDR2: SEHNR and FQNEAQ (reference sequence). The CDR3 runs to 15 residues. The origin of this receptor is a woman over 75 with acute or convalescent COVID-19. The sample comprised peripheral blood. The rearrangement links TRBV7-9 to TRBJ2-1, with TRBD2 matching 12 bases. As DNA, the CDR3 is TGTGCCAGCAGCCTCCTAGCGGGGGGGCTGGGGGAGCAGTTCTTC. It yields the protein CASSLLAGGLGEQFF.